The 29 T cell receptor beta chains below come from one sample, sequenced in a study of identical twins. TCRdb reprocessed the 5' RACE reads via MiXCR and lists one record per CDR3 protein. Altogether about 260,000 distinct CDR3 sequences are present, roughly 7% being singletons, with the ten largest covering roughly 3.6%. These data were also filed under a second study, of yellow fever vaccine responses in identical twins.

Material for sequencing was memory (CD45RO+) T cells sorted from blood. The receptors shown here come from a woman aged 18-29 years in good health.

The V and J genes are TRBV7-8 and TRBJ2-2; D may correspond to TRBD1 or TRBD2 (6 bases each). Per germline, CDR1 SGHVS and CDR2 FQNEAQ. This CDR3 spans 12 amino acids. DNA for the CDR3: TGTGCGGTGGGGGGCAACACCGGGGAGCTGTTTTTT. Encoded protein: CAVGGNTGELFF.

This sequence joins TRBV14 and TRBJ1-2; D may be TRBD1 (6 bases). The ends were cut back, 4 bases at V and 7 bases at J, with 13 bases in the middle. The germline CDR1 and CDR2 sequences are SGHDN and FVKESK. The CDR3 sequence is 13 residues long. The CDR3 DNA reads TGTGCCAGCAGCCCTACGAGGGGGTCTGGCTACACCTTC. Translation: CASSPTRGSGYTF.

This clonotype has a count of ten or more. The chain recombines TRBV10-3 with TRBJ1-1, with D tentatively TRBD1 (5 bases). CDR1 is ENHRY, CDR2 SYGVKD, per germline. This CDR3 has 16 residues. V shed 0 bases and J shed 2 bases, with 13 bases lying between them. The CDR3: CAISESAIRTNTEAFF. The DNA of the CDR3 is TGTGCCATCAGTGAGTCAGCAATCCGGACAAACACTGAAGCTTTCTTT.

This clonotype was counted a few times. This rearrangement joins TRBV3-1 to TRBJ1-2, with TRBD1 identical over 8 bases. The germline gives CDR1 LGHDT, CDR2 YNNKEL (reference sequence). The CDR3 contains 13 residues. V shed 6 bases, J shed 10 bases, and the junction held 10 bases outside the gene matches. The CDR3 region has the DNA TGTGCCAGCAGAGGACAGGGAGAGAGTTTCTACACCTTC. Protein product: CASRGQGESFYTF.

This sequence joins TRBV5-1 and TRBJ2-7; 7 bases align to TRBD2. After removal of 3 bases from V and 2 bases from J, the junction contained 14 bases not matched to a gene. CDR3 size: 17 residues. Germline assignment: CDR1 SGHRS and CDR2 YFSETQ. CDR3: CASSSLDGPGRAYEQYF. The CDR3 bases are TGCGCCAGCAGCTCGCTGGACGGACCAGGGAGGGCCTACGAGCAGTACTTC.

This clonotype has only a few counts. This chain links TRBV20-1 with TRBJ2-4, with D perhaps matching TRBD2 (5 bases). Trimming stripped 3 bases from V and 2 bases from J, with 17 bases between. CDR1 is DFQATT, CDR2 SNEGSKA, per germline (reference sequence). This CDR3 has 16 amino acids. The CDR3 region has the DNA TGCAGTGCTAGGGTGGGGAGAAGAGGGTCCAAAAACATTCAGTACTTC. This translates into CSARVGRRGSKNIQYF.

Many counts were recorded for this clonotype. The chain is built from TRBV5-1 and TRBJ2-2; maybe TRBD2 (6 bases). This CDR3 has 18 amino acids. Germline CDR1 reads SGHRS; CDR2 reads YFSETQ. Trimming removed 0 bases at V and 4 bases at J, with 19 bases between. CDR3 sequence: CASSLGGGMTMSTGELFF. The DNA of the CDR3 is TGCGCCAGCAGCTTGGGCGGCGGGATGACAATGTCCACCGGGGAGCTGTTTTTT.

The sample holds a few counts of this clonotype. This chain connects TRBV5-5 to TRBJ2-1, with TRBD1 matching over 9 bases. The CDR3 length is 15 residues. In germline, CDR1 is SGHKS, CDR2 YYEKEE (reference sequence). J was trimmed by 3 bases and V by 4 bases; bases with no gene match: 5. DNA for the CDR3: TGTGCCAGCAGCGCGGGACAGGGAAACTACAATGAGCAGTTCTTC. This encodes CASSAGQGNYNEQFF.

Of note for this clonotype: This clone may be a read error of a much larger clone one base away. The chain employs TRBV12-3 or TRBV12-4 and TRBJ1-1; D is possibly TRBD1 (6 bases). The CDR3 contains 13 residues. The ends were cut back, 6 bases at V and 6 bases at J, with 14 bases in the middle. The CDR3 coding sequence is TGTGCCAGCAGGTTTTTCAGGGGCGCTGAAGCTTTCTTT. Protein product: CASRFFRGAEAFF.

This clonotype appeared many times. The chain couples TRBV6-1 to TRBJ2-3, with 7 bases matching TRBD2. The V gene end was trimmed by 5 bases and the J gene end by 2 bases; junction bases not matched to a gene: 4. There are 14 residues in the CDR3. Germline V gene lookup returns CDR1 MNHNS and CDR2 SASEGT. The CDR3 region is CASSLAETTDTQYF. CDR3 DNA sequence: TGTGCCAGCAGTCTAGCGGAGACCACAGATACGCAGTATTTT.

This clonotype has just a few counts. The chain combines TRBV5-5 with TRBJ2-6; D unclear. The CDR3 has 17 amino acids. CDR1 is SGHKS, CDR2 YYEKEE, per germline (reference sequence). Deletions cut 1 base from V and 2 bases from J, with 13 bases between. The CDR3 DNA sequence: TGTGCCAGCAGCTTGCAGGAAAGGACGCCTGGGGCCAACGTCCTGACTTTC. This sequence encodes CASSLQERTPGANVLTF. The entire variable domain, with the rest obtained from reference TRBV5-5 and TRBJ2-6, is as follows: DAGVTQSPTHLIKTRGQQVTLRCSPISGHKSVSWYQQVLGQGPQFIFQYYEKEERGRGNFPDRFSARQFPNYSSELNVNALLLGDSALYLCASSLQERTPGANVLTFGAGSRLTVL.

In this sample, this clonotype turned up a few times. V usage is TRBV11-1 and J usage is TRBJ1-5; 8 nucleotides align to TRBD1. Germline V gene lookup returns CDR1 SGHAT and CDR2 FQDESV (reference sequence). This CDR3 has 18 residues. V shed 5 bases, J shed 1 base, and the junction held 13 bases outside the gene matches. CDR3 region: CASSQVGRGQESNQPQHF. DNA for the CDR3: TGTGCCAGCAGCCAAGTCGGCAGGGGGCAGGAGAGCAATCAGCCCCAGCATTTT.

Ten or more counts support this clonotype. The chain is built from TRBV5-1 and TRBJ2-7; TRBD2 agrees at 7 bases. CDR1 is SGHRS and CDR2 is YFSETQ in the germline V gene. The CDR3 is 15 amino acids. V gave up 0 bases and J gave up 4 bases; unmatched junction bases: 7. The CDR3, as DNA: TGCGCCAGCAGCTTGGGACTAGCAGGCTGGTACGAGCAGTACTTC. Amino acid sequence: CASSLGLAGWYEQYF.

The rearrangement uses TRBV6-5 and TRBJ1-5; 7 nucleotides align to TRBD1. With V trimmed by 7 bases and J by 2 bases, 5 bases remained unmatched. The CDR3 has 14 residues. Germline V gives CDR1 MNHEY, CDR2 SVGAGI. CDR3 protein: CASTSGGGNQPQHF. DNA of the CDR3: TGTGCCAGCACTTCAGGGGGAGGCAATCAGCCCCAGCATTTT.

This clonotype was counted only a few times. The chain has TRBV4-2 and TRBJ2-3; 14 bases agree with TRBD2. The CDR3 has 18 residues. Germline CDR1 and CDR2: LGHNA and YNFKEQ. After removal of 4 bases from V and 4 bases from J, the junction contained 10 bases not matched to a gene. The CDR3 DNA follows: TGTGCCAGCAGCCGAGGTCTGACTAGCGGGGGGGCGGCAGATACGCAGTATTTT. This sequence encodes CASSRGLTSGGAADTQYF.

This clonotype occurred once. The genes are TRBV5-1 and TRBJ2-3; a possible D gene is TRBD1 (5 bases). CDR3 length: 15 residues. Germline V gene data show CDR1 as SGHRS and CDR2 as YFSETQ. V lost 0 bases to trimming and J lost 0 bases, with 8 bases between them. The CDR3 protein is CASSLADTSTDTQYF. Here the CDR3 DNA reads TGCGCCAGCAGCTTGGCGGACACTAGCACAGATACGCAGTATTTT.

The CDR3 spells CASSSGQGKNTEAFF. The CDR3 region has the DNA TGTGCCAGCAGCTCGGGACAGGGGAAGAACACTGAAGCTTTCTTT. The rearrangement joins TRBV6-1 to TRBJ1-1; 10 bases map to TRBD1. Germline loops: CDR1 MNHNS, CDR2 SASEGT. The trim removed 6 bases at V and 1 base at J, leaving 5 bases unmatched. The CDR3 contains 15 residues.

In the case of this clonotype: Lacking the conserved final phenylalanine or tryptophan, this CDR3 likely reflects a read error. No DNA is shown, since the ends of the CDR3 on it are uncertain; the CDR3 is the one TCRdb lists. The gene calls are TRBV4-2 and TRBJ2-3; the table's D call, TRBD1, has no DNA check behind it. 14 amino acids form the CDR3, both terminal residues included. Germline V gene sequence: CDR1 LGHNA, CDR2 YNFKEQ. CDR3 sequence: CASSQGAPGQVVPL.

In this sample, this clonotype turned up many times. The chain combines TRBV12-3 or TRBV12-4 with TRBJ2-1, with D perhaps TRBD1 or TRBD2 (6 bases each). The CDR3 extends over 12 amino acids. The V and J ends lost 7 bases and 10 bases respectively, with 14 bases between them. CDR3 amino acids: CASIPEGGEQFF. DNA for the CDR3: TGTGCCAGCATCCCCGAGGGGGGAGAGCAGTTCTTC.

This sequence joins TRBV3-1 and TRBJ2-7; D not certain. This CDR3 region has 14 residues. Germline values: CDR1 LGHDT, CDR2 YNNKEL (reference sequence). V gave up 5 bases and J gave up 7 bases, with 18 bases separating them. CDR3 region: CASSWLTGGGEQYF. Here the CDR3 DNA reads TGTGCCAGCAGCTGGTTGACGGGCGGTGGTGAGCAGTACTTC.

This clonotype appeared many times. V gene TRBV11-2 combines with J gene TRBJ2-5, with unresolved D. With 2 bases removed from V and 4 bases from J, the gap between germline ends came to 8 bases. The CDR3 sequence is 13 residues long. The germline CDR1 and CDR2 sequences are SGHAT and FQNNGV. The CDR3 spells CASSLTGRETQYF. The CDR3, as DNA: TGTGCCAGCAGCTTAACCGGCCGAGAGACCCAGTACTTC.

This clonotype was seen more than once but under ten times. The chain has TRBV7-3 and TRBJ2-2, with D possibly being TRBD1 (6 bases). Trimming took off 4 bases at V and 1 base at J, with 7 bases between the two ends. Per the germline V gene, CDR1 is SGHTA and CDR2 is FQGTGA. This CDR3 contains 14 residues. CDR3 nucleotides: TGTGCCAGCAGCTCGGGACAGAACACCGGGGAGCTGTTTTTT. Its translation: CASSSGQNTGELFF.

This clonotype was observed at least ten times. The chain has TRBV5-5 and TRBJ1-5, with D perhaps TRBD1 (6 bases). Trimming pared 0 bases from V and 4 bases from J, leaving 14 bases between. Looked up from germline, CDR1 is SGHKS and CDR2 is YYEKEE (reference sequence). The CDR3 has 16 amino acids. The CDR3 DNA reads TGTGCCAGCAGCTTGGGGACCGGGACAAAAAATCAGCCCCAGCATTTT. Protein sequence: CASSLGTGTKNQPQHF. Looking up the rest from reference TRBV5-5 and TRBJ1-5 gives the full variable domain: DAGVTQSPTHLIKTRGQQVTLRCSPISGHKSVSWYQQVLGQGPQFIFQYYEKEERGRGNFPDRFSARQFPNYSSELNVNALLLGDSALYLCASSLGTGTKNQPQHFGDGTRLSIL.

CDR3 protein: CSARDDKNLNQETQYF. CDR3 nucleotide sequence: TGCAGTGCTAGAGATGACAAGAACCTAAATCAAGAGACCCAGTACTTC. The V gene is TRBV20-1, the J gene TRBJ2-5; no clear D. CDR1 and CDR2 (germline): DFQATT, SNEGSKA (reference sequence). V dropped 0 bases and J dropped 2 bases, with 16 bases sitting between them. This CDR3 region has 16 residues.

This clonotype was seen a few times. This chain connects TRBV10-3 to TRBJ2-7; D may be TRBD1 (5 bases). The CDR3 length is 15 residues. Germline CDR1 reads ENHRY; CDR2 reads SYGVKD. V was clipped by 6 bases and J by 2 bases, with 17 bases between them. As DNA, the CDR3 is TGTGCCATCAGCCCGTCCTCGACAGAGACCTACGAGCAGTACGTC. This codes for CAISPSSTETYEQYV.

This clonotype was seen at least ten times. This chain links TRBV5-1 with TRBJ1-1, with 7 bases aligning to TRBD1. The junction had 7 bases not matched to a gene; V was cut back by 0 bases and J by 5 bases. Germline V gene data show CDR1 as SGHRS and CDR2 as YFSETQ. The CDR3 loop spans 15 amino acids. CDR3 in amino acids: CASSLEGQEGTEAFF. CDR3 coding DNA: TGCGCCAGCAGCTTGGAAGGACAGGAGGGGACTGAAGCTTTCTTT.

Details on this clonotype: Compared with germline, one end of the junction differs, possibly owing to a read error. This chain joins TRBV27 and TRBJ2-1; 12 bases match TRBD1. CDR1 is MNHEY and CDR2 is SMNVEV in the germline V gene (reference sequence). The CDR3 runs 15 residues. This chain's CDR3 is CASTSGTGGYNELFF. The CDR3 DNA follows: TGTGCCAGCACATCCGGGACAGGGGGCTACAATGAGCTGTTCTTC.

The CDR3 spells CASSGEGGPDTGELFF. As DNA, the CDR3 is TGTGCCAGCAGTGGGGAAGGGGGACCCGACACCGGGGAGCTGTTTTTT. J is TRBJ2-2 and V is TRBV2, with D possibly matching TRBD1 (6 bases). Deletions cut 4 bases from V and 3 bases from J, with 15 bases between. CDR1 and CDR2 (germline): SNHLY, FYNNEI. This CDR3 contains 16 residues.

V is TRBV18 and J is TRBJ2-7, with D hard to call. CDR1 is KGHSH, CDR2 LQKENI, per germline. Between the trimmed V and J ends, which lost 3 bases and 0 bases, there was a span of 6 bases. The length of the CDR3 is 13 residues. The CDR3 nucleotides read TGTGCCAGCTCACCCTTCGACTCCTACGAGCAGTACGTC. This sequence encodes CASSPFDSYEQYV.